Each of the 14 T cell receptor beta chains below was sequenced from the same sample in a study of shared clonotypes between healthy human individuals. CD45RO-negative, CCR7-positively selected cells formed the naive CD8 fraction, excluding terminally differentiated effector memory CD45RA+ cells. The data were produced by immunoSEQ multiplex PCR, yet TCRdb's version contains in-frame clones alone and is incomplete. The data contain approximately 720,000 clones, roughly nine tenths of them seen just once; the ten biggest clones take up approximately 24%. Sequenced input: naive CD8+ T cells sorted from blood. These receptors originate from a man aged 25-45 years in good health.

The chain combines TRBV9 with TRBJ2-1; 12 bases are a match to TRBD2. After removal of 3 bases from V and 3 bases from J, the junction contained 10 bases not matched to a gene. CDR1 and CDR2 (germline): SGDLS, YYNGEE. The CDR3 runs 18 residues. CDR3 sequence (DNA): TGTGCCAGCAGCGGATCCTCCACTAGCGGGAGGTTCTACAATGAGCAGTTCTTC. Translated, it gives CASSGSSTSGRFYNEQFF.

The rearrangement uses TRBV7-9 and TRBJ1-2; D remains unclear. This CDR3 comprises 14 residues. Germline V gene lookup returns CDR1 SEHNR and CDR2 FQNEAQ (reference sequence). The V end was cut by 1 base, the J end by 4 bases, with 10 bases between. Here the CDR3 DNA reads TGTGCCAGCAGCTTAGATAGTGGCATCTATGGCTACACCTTC. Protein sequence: CASSLDSGIYGYTF.

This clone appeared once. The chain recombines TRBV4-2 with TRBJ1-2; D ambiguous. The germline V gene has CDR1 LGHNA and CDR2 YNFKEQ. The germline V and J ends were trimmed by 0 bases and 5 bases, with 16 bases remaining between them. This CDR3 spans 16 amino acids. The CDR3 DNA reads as TGTGCCAGCAGCCAAGATGGAACACCCTCTTCATATGGCTACACCTTC. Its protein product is CASSQDGTPSSYGYTF.

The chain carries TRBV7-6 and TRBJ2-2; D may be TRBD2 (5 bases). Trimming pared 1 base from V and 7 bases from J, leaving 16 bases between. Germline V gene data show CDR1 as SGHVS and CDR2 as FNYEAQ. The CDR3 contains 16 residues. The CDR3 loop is CASSLEFDYLVGELFF. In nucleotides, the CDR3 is TGTGCCAGCAGCTTAGAATTCGACTATCTTGTCGGGGAGCTGTTTTTT. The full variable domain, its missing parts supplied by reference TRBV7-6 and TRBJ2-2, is GAGVSQSPRYKVTKRGQDVALRCDPISGHVSLYWYRQALGQGPEFLTYFNYEAQQDKSGLPNDRFSAERPEGSISTLTIQRTEQRDSAMYRCASSLEFDYLVGELFFGEGSRLTVL.

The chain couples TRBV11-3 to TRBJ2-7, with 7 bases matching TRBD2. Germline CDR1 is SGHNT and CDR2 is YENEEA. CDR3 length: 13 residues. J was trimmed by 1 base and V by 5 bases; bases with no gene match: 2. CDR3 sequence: CASSGRESYEQYF. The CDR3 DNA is TGTGCCAGCAGCGGGAGGGAGTCCTACGAGCAGTACTTC.

The CDR3 loop reads CASSRGQEGEKLFF. CDR3 sequence (DNA): TGTGCCAGCTCACGAGGACAGGAAGGCGAAAAACTGTTTTTT. This chain uses TRBV18 with TRBJ1-4; 7 bases align to TRBD1. Losses at the gene ends were 4 bases for V and 8 bases for J; bases not matched to a gene: 7. Germline V gene lookup returns CDR1 KGHSH and CDR2 LQKENI. The CDR3 length is 14 residues.

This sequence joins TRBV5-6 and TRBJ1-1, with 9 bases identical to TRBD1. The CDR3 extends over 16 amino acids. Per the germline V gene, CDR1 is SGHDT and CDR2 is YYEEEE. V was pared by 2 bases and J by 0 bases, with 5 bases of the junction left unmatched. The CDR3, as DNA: TGTGCCAGCAGCTTAACAAGACAGGGGGTGAACACTGAAGCTTTCTTT. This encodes CASSLTRQGVNTEAFF. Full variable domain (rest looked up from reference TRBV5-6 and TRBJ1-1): DAGVTQSPTHLIKTRGQQVTLRCSPKSGHDTVSWYQQALGQGPQFIFQYYEEEERQRGNFPDRFSGHQFPNYSSELNVNALLLGDSALYLCASSLTRQGVNTEAFFGQGTRLTVV.

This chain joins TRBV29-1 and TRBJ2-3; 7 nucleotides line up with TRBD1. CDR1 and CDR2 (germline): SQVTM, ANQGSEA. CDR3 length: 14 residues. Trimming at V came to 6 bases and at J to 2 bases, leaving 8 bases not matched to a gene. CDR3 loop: CSVDGDSNTDTQYF. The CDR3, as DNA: TGCAGCGTCGACGGGGACAGCAACACAGATACGCAGTATTTT.

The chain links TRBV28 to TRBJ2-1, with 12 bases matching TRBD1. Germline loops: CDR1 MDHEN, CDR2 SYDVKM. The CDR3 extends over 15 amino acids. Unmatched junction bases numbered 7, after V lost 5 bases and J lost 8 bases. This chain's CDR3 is CASSPGQGASDEQFF. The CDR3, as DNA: TGTGCCAGCAGTCCGGGACAGGGGGCATCGGATGAGCAGTTCTTC. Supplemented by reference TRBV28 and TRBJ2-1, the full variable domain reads DVKVTQSSRYLVKRTGEKVFLECVQDMDHENMFWYRQDPGLGLRLIYFSYDVKMKEKGDIPEGYSVSREKKERFSLILESASTNQTSMYLCASSPGQGASDEQFFGPGTRLTVL.

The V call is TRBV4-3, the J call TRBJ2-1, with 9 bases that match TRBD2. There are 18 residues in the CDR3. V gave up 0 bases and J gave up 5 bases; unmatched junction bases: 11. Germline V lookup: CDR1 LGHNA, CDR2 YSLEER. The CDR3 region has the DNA TGCGCCAGCAGCCAAGATCCCCTAGCGGGAACTCACGACAATGAGCAGTTCTTC. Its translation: CASSQDPLAGTHDNEQFF.

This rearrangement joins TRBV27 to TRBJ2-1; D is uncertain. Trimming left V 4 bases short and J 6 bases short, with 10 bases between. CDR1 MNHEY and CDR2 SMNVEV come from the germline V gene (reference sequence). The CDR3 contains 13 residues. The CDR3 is CASSSGRSNEQFF. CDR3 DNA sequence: TGTGCCAGCAGTTCTGGACGGAGCAATGAGCAGTTCTTC.

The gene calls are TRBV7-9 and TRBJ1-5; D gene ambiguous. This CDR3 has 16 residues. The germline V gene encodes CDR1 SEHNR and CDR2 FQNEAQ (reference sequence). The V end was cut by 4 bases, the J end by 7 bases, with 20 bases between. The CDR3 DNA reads TGTGCCAGCAGCTCCCCTGTCCGAGGACGGTCGCAGCCCCAGCATTTT. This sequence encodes CASSSPVRGRSQPQHF. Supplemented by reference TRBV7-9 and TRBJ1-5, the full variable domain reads DTGVSQNPRHKITKRGQNVTFRCDPISEHNRLYWYRQTLGQGPEFLTYFQNEAQLEKSRLLSDRFSAERPKGSFSTLEIQRTEQGDSAMYLCASSSPVRGRSQPQHFGDGTRLSIL.

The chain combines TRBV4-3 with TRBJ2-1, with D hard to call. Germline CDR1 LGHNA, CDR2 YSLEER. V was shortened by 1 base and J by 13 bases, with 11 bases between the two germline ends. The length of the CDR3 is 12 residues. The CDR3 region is CASSQGPGDQFF. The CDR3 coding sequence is TGCGCCAGCAGCCAAGGTCCAGGAGATCAGTTCTTC.

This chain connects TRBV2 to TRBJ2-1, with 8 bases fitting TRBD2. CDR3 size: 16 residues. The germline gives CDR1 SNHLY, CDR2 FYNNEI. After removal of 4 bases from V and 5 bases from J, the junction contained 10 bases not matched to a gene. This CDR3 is CASSVEREKIHNEQFF. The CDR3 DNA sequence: TGTGCCAGCAGTGTGGAGCGGGAGAAGATCCACAATGAGCAGTTCTTC.